Listed here are 15 T cell receptor beta chains from one sample, sequenced in a study of OX40 agonist ivuxolimab in advanced cancers. Generated by immunoSEQ multiplex PCR, the TCRdb table keeps only in-frame clones and is missing some. The table records roughly 48,000 clones, around 84% of them present only once. Sequenced here: CD4+ or CD8+ T cells sorted from blood, sampled in a trial of the OX40 agonist ivuxolimab. Receptors were obtained from an adult with an advanced solid tumor such as melanoma, head and neck, liver or kidney cancer.

CDR3 in DNA: TGCGCCAGCAGCAAACTAGCGGGAGAGGTTTATGAGCAGTTCTTC. Translated: CASSKLAGEVYEQFF. The chain employs TRBV5-1 and TRBJ2-1; 11 bases are shared with TRBD2. Germline CDR1 and CDR2: SGHRS and YFSETQ. V gave up 4 bases and J gave up 8 bases; unmatched junction bases: 8. There are 15 residues in the CDR3. The full variable domain, with the rest looked up from reference TRBV5-1 and TRBJ2-1, is KAGVTQTPRYLIKTRGQQVTLSCSPISGHRSVSWYQQTPGQGLQFLFEYFSETQRNKGNFPGRFSGRQFSNSRSEMNVSTLELGDSALYLCASSKLAGEVYEQFFGPGTRLTVL.

This clone was counted once. The chain is built from TRBV5-1 and TRBJ1-2; D may be TRBD1 (5 bases). This CDR3 has 15 amino acids. V gave up 0 bases and J gave up 1 base, with 10 bases separating them. CDR1 and CDR2 from the germline V gene are SGHRS and YFSETQ. CDR3 amino acids: CASSLVGRDNYGYTF. CDR3 coding DNA: TGCGCCAGCAGCTTGGTTGGCAGGGATAACTATGGCTACACCTTC.

V is TRBV12-5 and J is TRBJ2-1, with TRBD1 identical over 7 bases. Germline values: CDR1 LGHNT, CDR2 FRNRAP. The trim removed 6 bases at V and 6 bases at J, leaving 8 bases unmatched. The CDR3 has 14 amino acids. CDR3 residues: CASGPGQWANEQFF. CDR3 nucleotides: TGTGCTAGTGGGCCGGGACAGTGGGCCAATGAGCAGTTCTTC. Combining the CDR3 with reference TRBV12-5 and TRBJ2-1 gives the whole variable domain DARVTQTPRHKVTEMGQEVTMRCQPILGHNTVFWYRQTMMQGLELLAYFRNRAPLDDSGMPKDRFSAEMPDATLATLKIQPSEPRDSAVYFCASGPGQWANEQFFGPGTRLTVL.

V usage is TRBV5-4 and J usage is TRBJ2-5; 10 bases align to TRBD1. V lost 4 bases, J lost 3 bases, and 3 bases stayed unmatched. Germline CDR1 and CDR2: SGHNT and YYREEE (reference sequence). The CDR3 has 14 residues. CDR3 region: CASSPGQGKETQYF. CDR3 nucleotide sequence: TGTGCCAGCAGCCCGGGACAGGGGAAAGAGACCCAGTACTTC.

The chain joins TRBV7-6 to TRBJ2-1; D may be TRBD2 (6 bases). Germline lookup yields CDR1 SGHVS and CDR2 FNYEAQ. The CDR3 runs 13 residues. V was trimmed by 5 bases and J by 6 bases, leaving 11 bases between them. The CDR3 here is CASSRGLVNEQFF. The CDR3 DNA follows: TGTGCCAGCAGCAGGGGACTGGTCAATGAGCAGTTCTTC. The full variable domain, its missing parts supplied by reference TRBV7-6 and TRBJ2-1, is GAGVSQSPRYKVTKRGQDVALRCDPISGHVSLYWYRQALGQGPEFLTYFNYEAQQDKSGLPNDRFSAERPEGSISTLTIQRTEQRDSAMYRCASSRGLVNEQFFGPGTRLTVL.

The V and J genes are TRBV2 and TRBJ1-1, with unresolved D. Germline V CDR1 and CDR2: SNHLY, FYNNEI. V was shortened by 6 bases and J by 3 bases, with 8 bases between the two germline ends. CDR3 size: 12 residues. CDR3 sequence (DNA): TGTGCCAGCAGCGAACAAGACACTGAAGCTTTCTTT. It is translated as CASSEQDTEAFF.

The chain is built from TRBV6-1 and TRBJ2-3; D not certain. This CDR3 contains 13 residues. CDR1 is MNHNS, CDR2 SASEGT, per germline. Trimming left V 1 base short and J 9 bases short, with 11 bases between. CDR3 in DNA: TGTGCCAGCAGTGAAGACCCCAGAAAGACGCAGTATTTT. This encodes CASSEDPRKTQYF.

This clone has just a few counts. The chain links TRBV30 to TRBJ1-5; tentatively, D is TRBD1 (6 bases). Looked up from germline, CDR1 is GTSNPN and CDR2 is SVGIG (reference sequence). CDR3 length: 16 residues. With 3 bases removed from V and 2 bases from J, the gap between germline ends came to 17 bases. CDR3: CAWSPNRVSGNQPQHF. For the CDR3, the DNA is TGTGCCTGGAGCCCAAACAGGGTTTCAGGCAATCAGCCCCAGCATTTT. Drawing the rest from reference TRBV30 and TRBJ1-5, the complete variable domain is SQTIHQWPATLVQPVGSPLSLECTVEGTSNPNLYWYRQAAGRGLQLLFYSVGIGQISSEVPQNLSASRPQDRQFILSSKKLLLSDSGFYLCAWSPNRVSGNQPQHFGDGTRLSIL.

This chain uses TRBV6-5 with TRBJ2-7; TRBD2 matches 10 bases. With V trimmed by 0 bases and J by 3 bases, 2 bases remained unmatched. CDR3 length equals 15 residues. Germline CDR1 and CDR2: MNHEY and SVGAGI. The CDR3 DNA reads TGTGCCAGCAGTTACTCTAGCGGGAGGAACTACGAGCAGTACTTC. Translating gives CASSYSSGRNYEQYF.

The V and J genes are TRBV2 and TRBJ1-1; D is unresolved. Per the germline V gene, CDR1 is SNHLY and CDR2 is FYNNEI. V lost 1 base and J lost 4, with 10 bases in between. The CDR3 spans 14 residues. In DNA form, the CDR3 reads TGTGCCAGCAGTGAAGAGGAGGTTCTCACTGAAGCTTTCTTT. It translates to CASSEEEVLTEAFF.

This chain connects TRBV15 to TRBJ1-2; a possible D gene is TRBD1 (5 bases). The CDR3 is 13 amino acids. CDR1 LNHNV and CDR2 YYDKDF come from the germline V gene (reference sequence). V was clipped by 4 bases and J by 7 bases, with 13 bases between them. The CDR3 sequence: CATSTEGRAGYTF. CDR3 sequence (DNA): TGTGCCACCAGCACGGAGGGGAGAGCTGGCTACACCTTC. The complete variable domain, with remaining parts taken from reference TRBV15 and TRBJ1-2, reads DAMVIQNPRYQVTQFGKPVTLSCSQTLNHNVMYWYQQKSSQAPKLLFHYYDKDFNNEADTPDNFQSRRPNTSFCFLDIRSPGLGDTAMYLCATSTEGRAGYTFGSGTRLTVV.

This chain links TRBV7-2 with TRBJ2-7; 9 bases match TRBD2. Germline V lookup: CDR1 SGHTA, CDR2 FQGNSA. V lost 6 bases and J lost 1; bases outside the gene matches: 10. The CDR3 loop spans 16 amino acids. The chain's CDR3 is CASRYLITSGSYEQYF. The CDR3 DNA follows: TGTGCCAGCAGATACCTTATTACTAGCGGGTCCTACGAGCAGTACTTC.

This clone was seen once. This chain uses TRBV7-8 with TRBJ1-3; no firm D call. Germline V gives CDR1 SGHVS, CDR2 FQNEAQ. V shed 5 bases and J shed 7 bases, with 21 bases lying between them. The CDR3 has 16 amino acids. In DNA form, the CDR3 reads TGTGCCAGCAGCCTATTCCGCCCTGACGCCTCGAACACCATATATTTT. Protein sequence: CASSLFRPDASNTIYF.

The rearrangement links TRBV7-3 to TRBJ2-2; D is ambiguous. This CDR3 is built from 14 residues. The germline V gene encodes CDR1 SGHTA and CDR2 FQGTGA. Deletions cut 5 bases from V and 3 bases from J, with 10 bases between. CDR3 bases: TGTGCCAGCAGCGCTGGTGGGGACACCGGGGAGCTGTTTTTT. Protein product: CASSAGGDTGELFF.

This rearrangement joins TRBV6-5 to TRBJ1-1; no clear D. CDR1 is MNHEY, CDR2 SVGAGI, per germline. The CDR3 spans 13 residues. V lost 4 bases to trimming and J lost 1 base, with 7 bases between them. In DNA form, the CDR3 reads TGTGCCAGCAGTTCCCAGGCGAACACTGAAGCTTTCTTT. It is translated as CASSSQANTEAFF.